Included here is one TCR beta chain sequence, with context. In this sample, this clone turned up once. Its antigen remains undetermined. Base qualities are missing; no much larger clone stands one base away. CD8 naive samples were obtained by positive selection for CCR7 among CD45RO-negative cells, yielding a CD45RA+CCR7+ population from which TemRA cells were excluded. Healthy HIV-negative adults with no recently reported acute infections or vaccinations were included as donors. All donors were Caucasian adults living in Nashville, Tennessee, USA. Blood was collected by leukapheresis, and PBMCs were isolated by Ficoll-Histopaque density gradient centrifugation and then cryopreserved in liquid nitrogen vapor phase. Analytical flow cytometry was used to check the purity and quantity of every magnetically sorted T cell population. Genomic DNA was isolated from each sorted fraction and quantified by UV absorbance on a Nanodrop 2000c.

From a lookup of the germline V gene, CDR1 and CDR2 are SGHTA and FQGNSA. The CDR3 sequence holds 18 residues, the cysteine and phenylalanine included. The DNA shown is the 54-base CDR3, in frame from base 1. V has 7 bases trimmed and J has 0 bases trimmed; junction bases matching no gene number 14. The data originate from a study of shared clonotypes between healthy human individuals (dated by TCRdb to the early 2020s). In terms of the full investigation: The cohort included three men and a couple of women between 18 and 49 years of age. For each donor, CD4 naive and CD4 memory were each run on three plates, CD8 naive on two plates, and CD8 memory on one plate. The study deeply sequenced blood TCR repertoires of 5 or 6 healthy adults to estimate repertoire size and the extent of clonotype sharing between individuals. To increase sequencing depth and limit assay-specific biases, different laboratories used diverse techniques to prepare libraries and sequence TCR repertoires. Each donor's leukapheresis produced roughly between roughly 0.85 and 9.5 billion PBMCs. Beyond this particular receptor, the publication reports: Compared with non-shared clonotypes, the clonotypes found in all four sorted-subset donors had higher generation probabilities. Pairwise subsampling led to the expectation that sequencing depth would affect the degree of clonotype sharing among donors. The genetic and exposure-history diversity represented was limited by the small number of donors. Incomplete sequencing was indicated by rarefaction of sorted-subset datasets, despite the large sequencing depth. Larger estimated clonotype richness was generally found for naive subsets than for memory subsets. Only blood was sampled, and tissue TCR repertoires likely differ from those in blood. Approximately 5% of naive CD4, 3% to 4% of naive CD8, roughly 2.5% of memory CD4, and about 0.4% of memory CD8 clonotypes were shared across several donors.

Using the deep immunoSEQ assay, multiplex PCR amplified TCR CDR3 regions from genomic DNA. For each cell subset, the extracted genomic DNA was distributed evenly across all wells of several immunoSEQ 96-well plates, and each plate served as one replicate. For sorted subsets, around 0.2 ug of genomic DNA, equivalent to about 30,000 T cell genomes, went into each replicate PCR. Purified libraries were measured with a Qubit 3.0 fluorometer, size-checked on a Bioanalyzer 2100, and measured again with the KAPA Library Quantification kit. Every immunoSEQ 96-well plate was sequenced on a dedicated single-read 150-cycle Illumina NextSeq 550 flow cell. The original pipeline was this. Because the immunoSEQ output included only junctional sequences and no quality scores, the filtering could not be the same as the filtering used for full-length reads. Sequences were annotated with PyIR, a Python wrapper for IgBLAST v1.9, and V/J genes and CDR3 were assigned using IMGT germline references. Reads with weak V/J assignments (E-value above 1e-6), missing CDR3, stop codons, out-of-frame junctions, or ambiguous translated residues were removed. V3J clonotypes were defined by identical inferred V gene, J gene, and CDR3 amino acid sequence. Percentage overlap between repertoires was calculated by dividing the number of shared unique clonotypes by the size of the smaller repertoire. Richness of each repertoire was evaluated using RTK rarefaction, the Chao1 estimator, and Recon v2.1 estimates of unobserved clonotypes. Generation probabilities were computed with OLGA for all TCRbeta clonotypes obtained by the gDNA method from several donors. As stored in TCRdb, this immuneACCESS dataset retains in-frame rearrangements with V and J assigned. A fraction of the clones does not appear; measured against another copy, unresolved V genes explain less than half of the discrepancy, and the remainder lacks a known reason. That table is the source of V, J and clone size, and D and trimming were worked out from the DNA. The sample profile shows about 2.1 million clones; over 85% of them were found once. The ten largest account for around 1.8% of the sample.

The clonotype comes from a man between 18 and 29 years old in good health. Some clones in this sample may be carry-over from other donors' samples. The specimen was naive CD8+ T cells from PBMCs. The sample's cell subset or site label is to be understood as: CD45RA+CCR7+. This chain joins TRBV7-2 to TRBJ2-3; 9 bases in the junction line up with TRBD2. Read as DNA, the sequence is TGTGCCAGCACCCCCCGGGGGCTAGCGGGGACTAGCACAGATACGCAGTATTTT. This translates into CASTPRGLAGTSTDTQYF.